Each of the 16 T cell receptor beta chains below was sequenced from the same sample in a study of beta chain features in type 1 diabetes. Study observations and caveats: Shorter TCRB CDR3s, moderately but significantly so, marked every one of the four CD4+ subsets in Type 1 diabetes patients.

Expressed TCRB transcripts were sequenced, since all the RNA that had been isolated was reverse transcribed. Sequencing used immunoSEQ multiplex PCR; TCRdb keeps in-frame clones, though not all of them. Of hundreds of thousands of clones in the sample, about an eighth are singletons; the top ten hold less than 0.025%. The antigens these receptors bind are not known. Sequenced input: naive CD4+ T cells from blood. The receptor set was obtained from a man aged 18-30 years with type 1 diabetes.

This clone was picked up a small number of times. The chain has TRBV11-2 and TRBJ2-1, with 9 bases aligning to TRBD2. V lost 4 bases to trimming and J lost 9 bases; unmatched junction nucleotides: 10. CDR1 and CDR2 from the germline V gene are SGHAT and FQNNGV. The CDR3 is 15 amino acids. In DNA form, the CDR3 reads TGTGCCAGCAGCTCAAGAGAGTATAGCGGGAGTGAGCAGTTCTTC. Protein sequence: CASSSREYSGSEQFF.

The genes are TRBV7-2 and TRBJ1-6; D might be TRBD1 (6 bases). From germline, CDR1 is SGHTA and CDR2 FQGNSA. CDR3 length: 15 residues. Trimming cost V 3 bases and J 5 bases, with 11 bases left between them. The CDR3 loop is CASSLRGSDNSPLHF. CDR3 DNA: TGTGCCAGCAGCTTGAGGGGGTCCGATAATTCACCCCTCCACTTT.

V is TRBV10-3 and J is TRBJ2-2, with D possibly TRBD1 on 5 matching bases. This CDR3 spans 14 amino acids. From germline, CDR1 is ENHRY and CDR2 SYGVKD. The ends were cut back, 2 bases at V and 4 bases at J, with 8 bases in the middle. CDR3 coding DNA: TGTGCCATCAGTGAGGGGGCAGGCACCGGGGAGCTGTTTTTT. Protein sequence: CAISEGAGTGELFF.

The chain carries TRBV4-1 and TRBJ1-2; D is ambiguous. V gave up 1 base and J gave up 2 bases, with 14 bases separating them. The CDR3 spans 16 residues. Germline CDR1 is MGHRA and CDR2 is YSYEKL. DNA for the CDR3: TGCGCCAGCAGCCAAGGATATTCGGGAGAGAACTATGGCTACACCTTC. The encoded protein is CASSQGYSGENYGYTF.

J is TRBJ2-1 and V is TRBV6-5; unclear D gene. CDR1 is MNHEY and CDR2 is SVGAGI in the germline V gene. With 0 bases removed from V and 10 bases from J, the gap between germline ends came to 4 bases. This CDR3 comprises 11 residues. CDR3 loop: CASSYSQEQFF. DNA of the CDR3: TGTGCCAGCAGTTACTCGCAAGAGCAGTTCTTC.

This clone was observed a few times. The chain has TRBV30 and TRBJ1-3, with a tentative D call TRBD1 (5 bases). Looked up from germline, CDR1 is GTSNPN and CDR2 is SVGIG (reference sequence). The CDR3 contains 15 residues. V was pared by 0 bases and J by 0 bases, with 9 bases between. DNA for the CDR3: TGTGCCTGGAGTGTACAGGCATTCTCTGGAAACACCATATATTTT. It is translated as CAWSVQAFSGNTIYF. The variable domain in full, with the rest retrieved from reference TRBV30 and TRBJ1-3, is SQTIHQWPATLVQPVGSPLSLECTVEGTSNPNLYWYRQAAGRGLQLLFYSVGIGQISSEVPQNLSASRPQDRQFILSSKKLLLSDSGFYLCAWSVQAFSGNTIYFGEGSWLTVV.

The genes are TRBV6-6 and TRBJ1-1; D gene uncertain. The length of the CDR3 is 12 residues. Germline V gene data show CDR1 as MNHNY and CDR2 as SVGAGI (reference sequence). V was shortened by 5 bases and J by 2 bases, with 6 bases between the two germline ends. The CDR3 DNA sequence: TGTGCCAGCAGTCAGACTAACACTGAAGCTTTCTTT. Protein: CASSQTNTEAFF.

This sequence joins TRBV28 and TRBJ2-5; D is ambiguous. The CDR3 is 12 amino acids. Looked up from germline, CDR1 is MDHEN and CDR2 is SYDVKM. V gave up 7 bases and J gave up 3 bases, with 9 bases separating them. The CDR3 coding sequence is TGTGCCAGCATGGTGGCTGAAGAGACCCAGTACTTC. It is translated as CASMVAEETQYF.

V is TRBV2 and J is TRBJ2-1, with a possible D match to TRBD2 (5 bases). The CDR3 covers 12 residues. CDR1 is SNHLY and CDR2 is FYNNEI in the germline V gene. Trimming shortened V by 8 bases and J by 8 bases, and 13 bases separated the two germline ends. CDR3 region: CASGRGFHEQFF. Here the CDR3 DNA reads TGTGCCAGCGGGCGCGGGTTTCATGAGCAGTTCTTC.

This clone was seen only a few times. V and J are TRBV7-6 and TRBJ1-2, with TRBD1 matching over 11 bases. Germline-derived CDR1 and CDR2 are SGHVS and FNYEAQ. Trimming took 5 bases from V and 8 from J; bases not matched to a gene: 7. The CDR3 is 14 amino acids. The CDR3 reads CASSHGQGAEGYTF. In nucleotides, the CDR3 is TGTGCCAGCAGCCACGGACAGGGGGCAGAGGGCTACACCTTC.

The chain recombines TRBV19 with TRBJ1-5; weak D call: TRBD1 (5 bases). There are 15 residues in the CDR3. Trimming cost V 6 bases and J 0 bases, with 12 bases left between them. Germline values: CDR1 LNHDA, CDR2 SQIVND (reference sequence). The CDR3 DNA reads TGTGCCAGTAGGACCCAGGGAAATAGCAATCAGCCCCAGCATTTT. Protein sequence: CASRTQGNSNQPQHF. Full variable domain (missing parts from reference TRBV19 and TRBJ1-5): DGGITQSPKYLFRKEGQNVTLSCEQNLNHDAMYWYRQDPGQGLRLIYYSQIVNDFQKGDIAEGYSVSREKKESFPLTVTSAQKNPTAFYLCASRTQGNSNQPQHFGDGTRLSIL.

The chain links TRBV10-3 to TRBJ1-1; 7 bases are a match to TRBD1. This CDR3 has 14 amino acids. J lost 2 bases, V lost 6 bases, and 6 bases had no gene match. Germline CDR1 ENHRY, CDR2 SYGVKD. The CDR3 DNA reads as TGTGCCATCAGAGGACAGGTTACCAACACTGAAGCTTTCTTT. Its protein is CAIRGQVTNTEAFF.

This clone was counted only a few times. The chain couples TRBV5-1 to TRBJ1-2; possible D gene TRBD1, 5 bases. V was clipped by 7 bases and J by 8 bases, with 18 bases between them. The V gene's germline CDR1 is SGHRS and CDR2 YFSETQ. This CDR3 is built from 13 residues. CDR3 DNA: TGCGCCAGCGGATTCCAGGGAGAGGGAGGCTACACCTTC. It is translated as CASGFQGEGGYTF. The whole variable domain, filled in from reference TRBV5-1 and TRBJ1-2, reads KAGVTQTPRYLIKTRGQQVTLSCSPISGHRSVSWYQQTPGQGLQFLFEYFSETQRNKGNFPGRFSGRQFSNSRSEMNVSTLELGDSALYLCASGFQGEGGYTFGSGTRLTVV.

J is TRBJ1-1 and V is TRBV2; 8 nucleotides align to TRBD1. Germline CDR1 is SNHLY and CDR2 is FYNNEI. The CDR3 consists of 14 residues. V trimming: 6 bases; J trimming: 5 bases; junction bases outside the gene matches: 8. CDR3 nucleotide sequence: TGTGCCAGCAGCTCACAGGGGGGAGGGACTGAAGCTTTCTTT. It specifies CASSSQGGGTEAFF.

The rearrangement links TRBV4-1 to TRBJ2-1; D remains unclear. Germline V lookup: CDR1 MGHRA, CDR2 YSYEKL. This CDR3 is 15 amino acids long. The V end was cut by 5 bases, the J end by 1 base, with 12 bases between. The CDR3 region has the DNA TGCGCCAGCAGCTCCCTTGGGCTTTCCTACAATGAGCAGTTCTTC. Its protein product is CASSSLGLSYNEQFF.

The sample holds a few counts of this clone. The chain couples TRBV5-5 to TRBJ1-1; unclear D gene. CDR1 and CDR2 from the germline V gene are SGHKS and YYEKEE (reference sequence). Between the trimmed V and J ends, which lost 2 bases and 2 bases, there was a span of 7 bases. The CDR3 totals 13 residues. CDR3 nucleotides: TGTGCCAGCAGCTTAATATCCAACACTGAAGCTTTCTTT. Protein product: CASSLISNTEAFF.